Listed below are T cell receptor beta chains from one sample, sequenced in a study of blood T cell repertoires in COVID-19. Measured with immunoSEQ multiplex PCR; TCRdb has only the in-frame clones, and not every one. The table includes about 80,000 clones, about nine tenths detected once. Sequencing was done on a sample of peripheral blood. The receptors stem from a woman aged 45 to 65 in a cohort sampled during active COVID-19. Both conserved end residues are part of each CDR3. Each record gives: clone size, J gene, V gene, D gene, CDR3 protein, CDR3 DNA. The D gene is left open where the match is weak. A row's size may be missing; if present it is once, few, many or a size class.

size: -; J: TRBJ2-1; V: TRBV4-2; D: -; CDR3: CASSHRTVPEQFF; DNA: TGTGCCAGCAGCCACCGGACAGTCCCAGAGCAGTTCTTC
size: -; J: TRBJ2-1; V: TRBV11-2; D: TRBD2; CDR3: CASSQTSGPKRNEQFF; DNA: TGTGCCAGCAGCCAAACTAGCGGCCCTAAGCGCAATGAGCAGTTCTTC
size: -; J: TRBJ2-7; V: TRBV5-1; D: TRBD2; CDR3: CASSPSGPPYEQYF; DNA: TGCGCCAGCAGCCCTAGCGGGCCCCCCTACGAGCAGTACTTC
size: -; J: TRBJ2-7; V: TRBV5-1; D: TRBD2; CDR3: CASGRERQGQYF; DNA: TGCGCCAGCGGGAGGGAAAGGCAGGGGCAGTACTTC
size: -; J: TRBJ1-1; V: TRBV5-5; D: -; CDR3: CASSLADRWNTEAFF; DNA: TGTGCCAGCAGCTTGGCCGACAGATGGAACACTGAAGCTTTCTTT
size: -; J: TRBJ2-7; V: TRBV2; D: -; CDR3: CASRTGVYYEQYF; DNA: TGTGCCAGCCGGACGGGAGTCTACTACGAGCAGTACTTC
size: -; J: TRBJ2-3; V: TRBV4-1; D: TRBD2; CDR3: CASSPLGREGVDTQYF; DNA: TGCGCCAGCAGCCCCCTGGGGCGGGAGGGAGTAGATACGCAGTATTTT
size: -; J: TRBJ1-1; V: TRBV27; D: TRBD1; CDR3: CASSFTTGGVEAFF; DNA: TGTGCCAGCAGTTTCACGACAGGGGGCGTAGAAGCTTTCTTT
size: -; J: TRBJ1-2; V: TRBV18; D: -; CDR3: CASSPQGYYGYTF; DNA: TGTGCCAGCTCACCACAGGGGTACTATGGCTACACCTTC
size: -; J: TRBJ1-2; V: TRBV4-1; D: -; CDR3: CASSPGGMAYGYTF; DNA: TGCGCCAGCAGCCCCGGGGGGATGGCATATGGCTACACCTTC
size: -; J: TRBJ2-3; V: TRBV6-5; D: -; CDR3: CASSYSSVIKKYF; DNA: TGTGCCAGCAGTTACTCGAGTGTCATTAAAAAGTATTTT
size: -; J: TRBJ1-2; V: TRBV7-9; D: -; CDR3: CASSQARGYGYTF; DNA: TGTGCCAGCAGCCAGGCTAGGGGCTATGGCTACACCTTC
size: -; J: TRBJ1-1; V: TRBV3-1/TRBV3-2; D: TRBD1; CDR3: CASSQERTGRDTEAFF; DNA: TGTGCCAGCAGCCAAGAAAGGACAGGTAGGGACACTGAAGCTTTCTTT
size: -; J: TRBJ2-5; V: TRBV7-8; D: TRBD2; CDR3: CASSRITGGETQYF; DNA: TGTGCCAGCAGCCGGATCACGGGGGGAGAGACCCAGTACTTC
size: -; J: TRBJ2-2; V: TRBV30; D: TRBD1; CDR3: CAWSIQGARRELFF; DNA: TGTGCCTGGAGTATCCAGGGGGCACGTCGGGAGCTGTTTTTT
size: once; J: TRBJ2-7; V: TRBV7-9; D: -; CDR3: CASSHGQYEQYF; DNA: TGTGCCAGCAGCCACGGACAGTACGAGCAGTACTTC
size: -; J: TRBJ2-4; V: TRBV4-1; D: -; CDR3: CASSQPGHKNIQYF; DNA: TGCGCCAGCAGCCAGCCGGGACATAAAAACATTCAGTACTTC
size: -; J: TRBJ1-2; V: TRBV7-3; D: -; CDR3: CASSNTGVFDGYTF; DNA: TGTGCCAGCAGCAATACAGGAGTTTTTGATGGCTACACCTTC
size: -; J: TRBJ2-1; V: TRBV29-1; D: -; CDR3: CSAHGGGSEQFF; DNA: TGCAGCGCCCACGGCGGGGGCAGTGAGCAGTTCTTC
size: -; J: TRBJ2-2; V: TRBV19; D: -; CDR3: CASNGGPNTGELFF; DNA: TGTGCCAGTAACGGGGGACCGAACACCGGGGAGCTGTTTTTT
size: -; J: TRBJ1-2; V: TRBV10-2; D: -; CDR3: CASMAVRDGGGYTF; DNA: TGCGCCAGCATGGCGGTCCGGGACGGGGGGGGCTACACCTTC